Presented here are 4 T cell receptor beta chains from one specimen sequenced in a study of CD8 T cells in Susac syndrome. After extraction with the RNeasy kit, roughly 0.45 to 1 ug of the RNA was reverse transcribed using random hexamers. TCRdb analysed the immunoSEQ multiplex PCR reads with MiXCR anew, one entry per CDR3 protein. The table records 250,000 to 300,000 distinct CDR3 sequences, around 84% of them present only once. What was sequenced was CD8+ T cells from PBMCs. The receptor source for this set is a human donor with multiple sclerosis.

The CDR3: CASSQDISVNQPQHF. DNA for the CDR3: TGCGCCAGCAGCCAAGATATATCGGTTAATCAGCCCCAGCATTTT. The gene calls are TRBV4-1 and TRBJ1-5; D is unclear. V lost 0 bases and J 4 bases, leaving 10 bases between the germline ends. The CDR3 loop spans 15 amino acids. Germline V CDR1 and CDR2: MGHRA, YSYEKL.

Only a few counts were recorded for this clonotype. In nucleotides, the CDR3 is TGTGCCAGCAGTTCGGCGGGAGGGCCGAACTACGAGCAGTACTTC. Translation gives CASSSAGGPNYEQYF. The chain has TRBV27 and TRBJ2-7, with 9 bases aligning to TRBD2. V dropped 4 bases and J dropped 3; count of bases not matched to a gene: 7. Looked up from germline, CDR1 is MNHEY and CDR2 is SMNVEV (reference sequence). This CDR3 is built from 15 residues.

The J gene is TRBJ1-2, the V gene TRBV6-2 or TRBV6-3; no clear D gene. Germline V gene sequence: CDR1 MNHEY, CDR2 SVGEGT. V gave up 2 bases and J gave up 5 bases, with 12 bases separating them. The CDR3 runs to 14 residues. Here the CDR3 reads CASSYNAVTYGYTF. CDR3 sequence (DNA): TGTGCCAGCAGTTACAACGCGGTTACTTATGGCTACACCTTC.

This chain connects TRBV7-9 to TRBJ2-3; TRBD2 agrees at 8 bases. With V trimmed by 3 bases and J by 2 bases, 4 bases remained unmatched. The CDR3 extends over 15 amino acids. Germline CDR1 and CDR2: SEHNR and FQNEAQ (reference sequence). The CDR3 bases are TGTGCCAGCAGCTTCGGGGGACTAGTCACAGATACGCAGTATTTT. It codes for CASSFGGLVTDTQYF.